This T cell receptor beta chain is drawn from a study of human T cells and chemical hapten exposure. This clonotype came up a few times. Antigen unknown. Extraction yielded total RNA from whole blood (unfractionated). Library preparation tagged each individual cDNA molecule with a unique molecular identifier. In the authors' workflow: From about 20,000 to 690,000 TCRs were found per sample, with a median of approximately 96,000. TCRdb processed the reads anew with MiXCR; each CDR3 protein has one entry. TCRdb's processing, not the authors' own work, is the source of the V and J calls. The table shows about 120,000 distinct CDR3 sequences, with 8.5% occurring only once. Study observations and caveats: No alteration of TCRs above 1 in 1000 frequency was seen with DPC sensitization.

The germline V and J ends were trimmed by 1 base and 2 bases, with 9 bases remaining between them. Per the germline V gene, CDR1 is MGHDK and CDR2 is SYGVNS. The CDR3 is 14 residues long. The source of this sequence is a human donor in good health. Some clones in this sample may be carry-over from other donors' samples. V and J are TRBV25-1 and TRBJ2-7; D may be TRBD1 (5 bases). Sample: whole blood. The CDR3 DNA is TGTGCCAGCAGTGAATCCAGGGATACCTACGAGCAGTACTTC. This sequence encodes CASSESRDTYEQYF.